This T cell receptor beta chain was identified during a study of post-analysis software for immune sequencing data. Study-level results: Elevated frequency relative to controls characterized four or five TRBV segments in patients, TRBV5-6, TRBV5-1 and TRBV20-1 among them.

A few counts support this clonotype. Its antigen is as yet unknown. Researchers reported that TCR beta cDNA libraries carried unique molecular identifiers. Each CDR3 protein is one row after TCRdb ran MiXCR on the PCR reads. The sample holds about 820,000 distinct CDR3 sequences, approximately 53% seen once. In germline, CDR1 is SQVTM, CDR2 ANQGSEA. The CDR3 extends over 11 amino acids. The J segment lost 15 bases and the V segment lost 5 bases, leaving 10 bases of the junction unmatched. The source is a girl between 5 and 17 years old with multiple sclerosis. This chain joins TRBV29-1 and TRBJ2-1, with 7 bases fitting TRBD2. Sequencing was done on a sample of blood. CDR3 amino acids: CSVRLREGTFF. The DNA for the CDR3 is TGCAGCGTTAGACTCAGGGAGGGGACGTTCTTC.